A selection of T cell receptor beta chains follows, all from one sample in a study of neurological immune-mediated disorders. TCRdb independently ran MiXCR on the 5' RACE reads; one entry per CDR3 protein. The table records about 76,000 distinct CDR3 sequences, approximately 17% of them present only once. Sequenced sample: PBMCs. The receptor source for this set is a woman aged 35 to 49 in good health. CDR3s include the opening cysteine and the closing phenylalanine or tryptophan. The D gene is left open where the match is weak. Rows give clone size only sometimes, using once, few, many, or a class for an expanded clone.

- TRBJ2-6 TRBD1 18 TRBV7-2 TGTGCCAGCAGCTTAGTGGCTGGGACAGGGGGCTTGGCCAACGTCCTGACTTTC CASSLVAGTGGLANVLTF
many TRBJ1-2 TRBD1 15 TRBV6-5 TGTGCCAGCAGTCACGGGACAGGGGGTAACTATGGCTACACCTTC CASSHGTGGNYGYTF
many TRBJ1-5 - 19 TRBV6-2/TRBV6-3 TGTGCCAGCAGATGGGCCGGGTTCGGGGGGCGCGGGTGGGGCCAGCCCCAGCATTTT CASRWAGFGGRGWGQPQHF
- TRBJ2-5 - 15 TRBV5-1 TGCGCCAGCAGCTTTGGTGGGGGGCGCGGAGAGACCCAGTACTTC CASSFGGGRGETQYF
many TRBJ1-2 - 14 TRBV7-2 TGTGCCAGCAGCTTAACAGGGTCGAACTATGGCTACACCTTC CASSLTGSNYGYTF
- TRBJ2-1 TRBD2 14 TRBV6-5 TGTGCCACCCAAGCGGGATTGGCCTACAATGAGCAGTTCTTC CATQAGLAYNEQFF
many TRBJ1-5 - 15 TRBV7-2 TGTGCCAGCAGCTCGGGACCGTATAGCAATCAGCCCCAGCATTTT CASSSGPYSNQPQHF
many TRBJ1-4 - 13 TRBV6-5 TGTGCCAGCAGGCCCCAAACTAATGAAAAACTGTTTTTT CASRPQTNEKLFF
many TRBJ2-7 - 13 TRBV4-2 TGTGCCAGCCAGCACGACAGTTTCGACGAGCAGTACTTC CASQHDSFDEQYF
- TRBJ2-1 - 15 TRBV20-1 TGCAGTGCCGACCGGGACGGAAGCTCCTACAATGAGCAGTTCTTC CSADRDGSSYNEQFF
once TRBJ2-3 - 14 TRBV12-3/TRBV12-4 TGTGCCAGCAGTTTAAGATTTTTTTCAGATACGCAGTATTTT CASSLRFFSDTQYF
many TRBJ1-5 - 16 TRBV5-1 TGCGCCAGCAGCTTGTTACCCCAGGGCAGCAATCAGCCCCAGCATTTT CASSLLPQGSNQPQHF
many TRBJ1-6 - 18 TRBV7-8 TGTGCCAGCAGTTTGGGTCCCGGCGGACAGTCATATAATTCACCCCTCCACTTT CASSLGPGGQSYNSPLHF